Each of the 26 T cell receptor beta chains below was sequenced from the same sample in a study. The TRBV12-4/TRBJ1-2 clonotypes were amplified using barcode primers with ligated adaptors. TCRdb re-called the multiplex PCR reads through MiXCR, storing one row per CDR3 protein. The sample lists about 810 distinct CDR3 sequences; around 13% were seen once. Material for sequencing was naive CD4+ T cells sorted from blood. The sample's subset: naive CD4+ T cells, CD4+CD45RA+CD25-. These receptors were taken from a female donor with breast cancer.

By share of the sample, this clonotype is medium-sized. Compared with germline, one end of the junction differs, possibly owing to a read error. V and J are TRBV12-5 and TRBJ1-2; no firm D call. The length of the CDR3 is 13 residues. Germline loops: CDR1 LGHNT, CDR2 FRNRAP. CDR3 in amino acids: CASGLGQASGYTF. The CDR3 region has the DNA TGTGCTAGTGGATTGGGCCAGGCGAGTGGCTACACCTTC.

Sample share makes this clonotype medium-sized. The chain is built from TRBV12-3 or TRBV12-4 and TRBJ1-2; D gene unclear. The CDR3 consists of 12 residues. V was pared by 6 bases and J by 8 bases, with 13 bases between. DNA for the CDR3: TGTGCCAGCAGCCCTAGCCAGAGGGGCTACACCTTC. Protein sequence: CASSPSQRGYTF.

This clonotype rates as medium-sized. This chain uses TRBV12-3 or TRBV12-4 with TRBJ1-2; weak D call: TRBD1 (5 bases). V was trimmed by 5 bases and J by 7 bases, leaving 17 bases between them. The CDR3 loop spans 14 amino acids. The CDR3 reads CASSPTGPPSGYTF. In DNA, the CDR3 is TGTGCCAGCAGTCCCACAGGACCGCCCTCTGGCTACACCTTC.

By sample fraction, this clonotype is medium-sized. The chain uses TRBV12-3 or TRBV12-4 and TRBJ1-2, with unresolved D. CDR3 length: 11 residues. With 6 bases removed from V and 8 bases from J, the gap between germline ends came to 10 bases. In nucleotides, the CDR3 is TGTGCCAGCAGGACTGGAGGAGGCTACACCTTC. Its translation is CASRTGGGYTF.

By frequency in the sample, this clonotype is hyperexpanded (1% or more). This chain's CDR3 is CASSQTAYGYTF. Here the CDR3 DNA reads TGTGCCAGCAGTCAAACAGCGTATGGCTACACCTTC. The chain joins TRBV12-3 or TRBV12-4 to TRBJ1-2; D uncertain. V dropped 5 bases and J dropped 5 bases, with 9 bases sitting between them. This CDR3 is 12 amino acids long.

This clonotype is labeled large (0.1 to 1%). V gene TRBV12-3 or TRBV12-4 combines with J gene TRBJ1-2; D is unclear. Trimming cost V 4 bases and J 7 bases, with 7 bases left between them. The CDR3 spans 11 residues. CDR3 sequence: CASSSGFGYTF. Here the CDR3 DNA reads TGTGCCAGCAGTTCTGGGTTTGGCTACACCTTC.

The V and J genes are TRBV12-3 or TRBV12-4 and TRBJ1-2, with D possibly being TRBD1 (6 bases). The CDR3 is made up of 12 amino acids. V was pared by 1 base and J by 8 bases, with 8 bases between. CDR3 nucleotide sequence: TGTGCCAGCAGTTTAGACAGGGCGGGCTACACCTTC. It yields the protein CASSLDRAGYTF.

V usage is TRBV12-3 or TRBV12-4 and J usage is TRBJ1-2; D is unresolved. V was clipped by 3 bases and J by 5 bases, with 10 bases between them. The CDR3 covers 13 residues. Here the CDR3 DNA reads TGTGCCAGCAGTTTGGCCACGGGGTATGGCTACACCTTC. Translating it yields CASSLATGYGYTF.

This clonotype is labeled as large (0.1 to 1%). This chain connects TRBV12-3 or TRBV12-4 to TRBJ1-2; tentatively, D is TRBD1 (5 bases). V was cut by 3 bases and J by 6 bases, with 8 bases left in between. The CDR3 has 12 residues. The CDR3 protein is CASSLTEDGYTF. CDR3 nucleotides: TGTGCCAGCAGTTTGACAGAGGATGGCTACACCTTC.

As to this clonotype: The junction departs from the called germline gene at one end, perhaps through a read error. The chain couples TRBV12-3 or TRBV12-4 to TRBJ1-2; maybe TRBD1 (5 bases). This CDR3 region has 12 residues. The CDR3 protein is CASSLNRRYFYF. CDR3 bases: TGTGCCAGCAGTTTAAACAGGAGGTACTTTTACTTC.

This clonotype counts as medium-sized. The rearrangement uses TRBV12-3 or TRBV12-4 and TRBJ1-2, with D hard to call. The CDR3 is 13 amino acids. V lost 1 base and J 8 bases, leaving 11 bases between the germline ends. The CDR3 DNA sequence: TGTGCCAGCAGTTTAGAGGTGGGGAGGGGCTACACCTTC. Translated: CASSLEVGRGYTF.

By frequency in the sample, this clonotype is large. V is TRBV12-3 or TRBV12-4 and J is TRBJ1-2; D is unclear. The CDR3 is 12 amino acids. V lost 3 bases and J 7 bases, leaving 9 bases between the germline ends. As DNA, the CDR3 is TGTGCCAGCAGTTTCTCGACTCCTGGCTACACCTTC. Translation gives CASSFSTPGYTF.

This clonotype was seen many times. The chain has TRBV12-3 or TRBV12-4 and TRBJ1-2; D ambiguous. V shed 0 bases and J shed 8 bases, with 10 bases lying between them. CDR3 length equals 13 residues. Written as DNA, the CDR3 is TGTGCCAGCAGTTTAGCCCAGGCTGGAGGCTACACCTTC. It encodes CASSLAQAGGYTF.

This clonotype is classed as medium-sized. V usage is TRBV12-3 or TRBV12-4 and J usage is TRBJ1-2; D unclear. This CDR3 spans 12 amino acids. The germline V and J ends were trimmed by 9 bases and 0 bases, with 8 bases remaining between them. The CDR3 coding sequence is TGTGCCAGTACTCGGGCTAACTATGGCTACACCTTC. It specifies CASTRANYGYTF.

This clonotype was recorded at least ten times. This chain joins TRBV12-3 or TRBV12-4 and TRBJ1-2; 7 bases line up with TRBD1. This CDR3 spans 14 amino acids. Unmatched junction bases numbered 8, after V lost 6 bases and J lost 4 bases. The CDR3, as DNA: TGTGCCAGCAGACGACAGGGAGTCGGCTATGGCTACACCTTC. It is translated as CASRRQGVGYGYTF.

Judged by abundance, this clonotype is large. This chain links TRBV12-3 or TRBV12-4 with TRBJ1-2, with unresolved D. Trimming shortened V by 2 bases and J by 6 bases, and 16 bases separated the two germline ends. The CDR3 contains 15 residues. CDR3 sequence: CASSLRIEARNGYTF. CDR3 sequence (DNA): TGTGCCAGCAGTTTAAGGATCGAAGCCAGGAATGGCTACACCTTC.

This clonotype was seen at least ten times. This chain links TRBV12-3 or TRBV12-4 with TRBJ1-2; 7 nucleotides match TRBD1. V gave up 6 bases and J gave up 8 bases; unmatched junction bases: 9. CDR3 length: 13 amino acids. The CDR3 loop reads CASSPTGPRGYTF. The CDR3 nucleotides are TGTGCCAGCAGCCCGACAGGGCCCCGGGGCTACACCTTC.

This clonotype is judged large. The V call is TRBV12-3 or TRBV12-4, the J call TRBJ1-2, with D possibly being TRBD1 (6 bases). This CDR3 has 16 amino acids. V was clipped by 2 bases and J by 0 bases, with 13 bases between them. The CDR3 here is CASSLRTGQANYGYTF. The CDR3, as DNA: TGTGCCAGCAGTTTACGTACGGGACAAGCTAACTATGGCTACACCTTC.

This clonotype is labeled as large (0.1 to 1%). CDR3 residues: CASSFGNGYTF. DNA of the CDR3: TGTGCCAGCAGTTTTGGGAATGGCTACACCTTC. This sequence joins TRBV12-3 or TRBV12-4 and TRBJ1-2; the D is unclear. The CDR3 sequence is 11 residues long. The V end was cut by 3 bases, the J end by 6 bases, with 5 bases between.

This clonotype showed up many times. This chain's CDR3 is CASSWDREQDGYTF. CDR3 nucleotide sequence: TGTGCCAGCAGCTGGGACAGGGAGCAGGATGGCTACACCTTC. V gene TRBV12-3 or TRBV12-4 combines with J gene TRBJ1-2; 9 bases fit TRBD1. The J segment lost 6 bases and the V segment lost 6 bases, leaving 8 bases of the junction unmatched. The CDR3 runs to 14 residues.

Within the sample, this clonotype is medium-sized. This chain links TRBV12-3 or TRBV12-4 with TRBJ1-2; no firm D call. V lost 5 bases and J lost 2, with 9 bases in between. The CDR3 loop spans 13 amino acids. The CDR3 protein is CASSLDGNYGYTF. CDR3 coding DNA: TGTGCCAGCAGTCTGGACGGGAACTATGGCTACACCTTC.

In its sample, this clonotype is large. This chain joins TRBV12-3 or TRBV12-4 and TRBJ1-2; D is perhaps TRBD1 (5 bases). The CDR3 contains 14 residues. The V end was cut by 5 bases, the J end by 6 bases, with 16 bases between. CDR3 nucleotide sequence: TGTGCCAGCAGTCCGGGCTTGAGGGGCGATGGCTACACCTTC. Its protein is CASSPGLRGDGYTF.

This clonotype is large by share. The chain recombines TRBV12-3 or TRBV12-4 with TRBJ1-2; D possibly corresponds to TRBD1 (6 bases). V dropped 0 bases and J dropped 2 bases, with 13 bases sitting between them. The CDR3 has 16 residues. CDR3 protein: CASSLAQGPINYGYTF. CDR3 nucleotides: TGTGCCAGCAGTTTAGCGCAGGGGCCGATCAACTATGGCTACACCTTC.

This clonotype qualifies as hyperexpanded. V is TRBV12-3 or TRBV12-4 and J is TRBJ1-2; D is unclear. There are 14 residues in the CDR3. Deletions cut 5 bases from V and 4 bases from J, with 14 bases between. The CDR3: CASSIKLATYGYTF. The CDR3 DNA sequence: TGTGCCAGCAGTATCAAGCTCGCCACCTATGGCTACACCTTC.

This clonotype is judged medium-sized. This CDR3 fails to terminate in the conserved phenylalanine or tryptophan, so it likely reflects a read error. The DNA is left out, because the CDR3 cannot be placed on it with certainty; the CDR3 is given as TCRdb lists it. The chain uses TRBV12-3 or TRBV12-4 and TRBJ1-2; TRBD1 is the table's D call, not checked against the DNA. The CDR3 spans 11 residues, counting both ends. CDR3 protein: CASSEPGPLWI.

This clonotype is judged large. CDR3 nucleotides: TGTGCCAGCAGTTTACAGGGGACCTATGGCTACACCTTC. Translating gives CASSLQGTYGYTF. The rearrangement joins TRBV12-3 or TRBV12-4 to TRBJ1-2; the D gene is possibly TRBD1 (6 bases). Between the trimmed V and J ends, which lost 2 bases and 4 bases, there was a span of 8 bases. This CDR3 region has 13 residues.